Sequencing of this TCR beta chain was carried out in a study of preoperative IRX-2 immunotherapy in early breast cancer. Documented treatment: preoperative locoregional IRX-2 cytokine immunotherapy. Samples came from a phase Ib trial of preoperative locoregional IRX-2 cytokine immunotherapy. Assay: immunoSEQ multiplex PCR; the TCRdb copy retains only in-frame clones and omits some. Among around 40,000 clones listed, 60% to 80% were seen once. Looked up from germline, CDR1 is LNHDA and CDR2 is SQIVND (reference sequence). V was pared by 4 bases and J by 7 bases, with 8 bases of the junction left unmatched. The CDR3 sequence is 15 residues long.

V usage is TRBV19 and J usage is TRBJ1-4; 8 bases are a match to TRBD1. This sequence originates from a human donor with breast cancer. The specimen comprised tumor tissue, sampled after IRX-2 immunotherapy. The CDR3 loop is CASSTPGTGSEKLFF. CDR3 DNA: TGTGCCAGTAGTACACCCGGGACAGGATCTGAAAAACTGTTTTTT.